The clone carrying this T cell receptor beta chain showed up many times. The data were obtained in a study of T cells in Graves' hyperthyroidism and ophthalmopathy. Regions amplified from RNA transcripts were the TCR beta CDR3 regions. With the HTBI primer set, the TCR CDR3 went through a first round of RT-PCR. Each CDR3 protein is one row after TCRdb ran MiXCR on the multiplex PCR reads. Altogether around 250,000 distinct CDR3 sequences are present, about 24% being singletons, with the ten largest covering roughly 40%. The CDR3 spans 17 residues. Germline V gene sequence: CDR1 SGHAT, CDR2 FQNNGV. The V end lost 1 base, the J end lost 4 bases, and 20 bases lay between the germline ends. Ophthalmopathy in the patients scored at least 3 on Clinical Activity Score and at least 4 on NOSPECS grade, lasting under 3 months.

The sequence was obtained from a woman aged 40 to 50 with Graves' ophthalmopathy. The chain links TRBV11-2 to TRBJ2-7, with D possibly matching TRBD1 (6 bases). Sequenced material: blood. This CDR3 reads CASSLGQTDSFPYEQYF. In DNA form, the CDR3 reads TGTGCCAGCAGCTTAGGACAAACGGACAGCTTCCCTTACGAGCAGTACTTC. The full variable domain, with the rest looked up from reference TRBV11-2 and TRBJ2-7, is EAGVAQSPRYKIIEKRQSVAFWCNPISGHATLYWYQQILGQGPKLLIQFQNNGVVDDSQLPKDRFSAERLKGVDSTLKIQPAKLEDSAVYLCASSLGQTDSFPYEQYFGPGTRLTVT.